This TCR beta chain comes out of a study of OX40 agonist ivuxolimab in advanced cancers. Germline V gene data show CDR1 as SGHRS and CDR2 as YFSETQ. Trimming took 3 bases from V and 6 from J, leaving 15 bases between them. The CDR3 runs 14 residues. Some clones are missing from TCRdb's copy, which holds only in-frame ones; the method was immunoSEQ multiplex PCR. In the table there are tens of thousands of clones, about 94% of which are singletons. The TCR comes from an adult with an advanced solid tumor such as melanoma, head and neck, liver or kidney cancer. Sequenced material: CD4+ or CD8+ T cells sorted from blood, taken in a trial of the OX40 agonist ivuxolimab. The chain has TRBV5-1 and TRBJ1-2; D is perhaps TRBD1 (5 bases). In DNA form, the CDR3 reads TGCGCCAGCAGCTCCGGGACCCGGCGGGATGGCTACACCTTC. Translated, it gives CASSSGTRRDGYTF.